This TCR beta chain was identified in a study of blood T cell repertoires in COVID-19. Study background: Whether acute or convalescent, the COVID-19 samples came from the United States, Italy and Spain. Sources were T cells, B-cell-depleted T cells, or PBMCs; the material itself was cDNA or gDNA.

Only one count was recorded for this clone. The ends lost 6 bases at V and 4 bases at J; junction bases unmatched: 3. This CDR3 has 13 residues. The germline gives CDR1 MNHEY, CDR2 SVGAGI. Per the original methods: Scientists estimated how many nucleated cells there were by amplifying reference gene primers. Method: immunoSEQ multiplex PCR; TCRdb's copy keeps in-frame clones and lacks some. That table furnishes V, J and clone size, whereas the DNA furnished D and trimming. The repertoire includes about 23,000 clones, approximately 94% of them detected once, and 4% to 4.5% sits in the top ten. The TCR sequence derives from a woman between 50 and 59 years old with active COVID-19. The V and J genes are TRBV6-5 and TRBJ2-7; 10 nucleotides match TRBD1. Sequencing used peripheral blood. The DNA for the CDR3 is TGTGCCAGCAGGCGACAGGGGGCTTACGAGCAGTACGTC. Translation gives CASRRQGAYEQYV.